One sample yielded the 5 T cell receptor beta chains listed below, sequenced in a study of blood T cell repertoires in COVID-19. Using immunoSEQ multiplex PCR, the repertoire was profiled, and TCRdb retains in-frame clones only, with some absent. Of about 150,000 clones listed, around 85% are singletons. The sequenced sample consisted of peripheral blood. Receptors originate from a man aged 60-69 years with COVID-19, enrolled during active disease.

V and J are TRBV7-9 and TRBJ1-6; 10 bases align to TRBD1. The CDR3 length is 15 residues. CDR1 and CDR2 (germline): SEHNR, FQNEAQ (reference sequence). The trim removed 5 bases at V and 8 bases at J, leaving 6 bases unmatched. CDR3 in amino acids: CASSGGDRGYSPLHF. In DNA form, the CDR3 reads TGTGCCAGCAGCGGCGGGGACAGGGGATATTCACCCCTCCACTTT.

The V and J genes are TRBV27 and TRBJ1-5; 9 nucleotides agree with TRBD1. Trimming cost V 6 bases and J 0 bases; bases outside gene matches: 6. The CDR3 totals 16 residues. The germline gives CDR1 MNHEY, CDR2 SMNVEV (reference sequence). The CDR3 DNA follows: TGTGCCAGCAGGCCCGGGACAGGGCTTAGCAATCAGCCCCAGCATTTT. Residues: CASRPGTGLSNQPQHF.

The CDR3 here is CASSVSQANYGYTF. The CDR3 bases are TGTGCCAGCAGTGTTAGCCAAGCTAACTATGGCTACACCTTC. The chain employs TRBV27 and TRBJ1-2, with D unresolved. CDR1 and CDR2 from the germline V gene are MNHEY and SMNVEV (reference sequence). V was clipped by 5 bases and J by 0 bases, with 10 bases between them. The CDR3 consists of 14 residues.

The sample holds one count of this clone. The rearrangement links TRBV7-2 to TRBJ1-6; tentatively, D is TRBD1 (5 bases). The CDR3 covers 15 residues. Germline values: CDR1 SGHTA, CDR2 FQGNSA. Trimming took off 1 base at V and 8 bases at J, with 12 bases between the two ends. The CDR3 bases are TGTGCCAGCAGCTTAGTAGGACGGGGGGATTCACCCCTCCACTTT. Translated, it gives CASSLVGRGDSPLHF. The complete variable domain, with remaining parts taken from reference TRBV7-2 and TRBJ1-6, reads GAGVSQSPSNKVTEKGKDVELRCDPISGHTALYWYRQSLGQGLEFLIYFQGNSAPDKSGLPSDRFSAERTGGSVSTLTIQRTQQEDSAVYLCASSLVGRGDSPLHFGNGTRLTVT.

The chain uses TRBV11-2 and TRBJ1-1; a weak D match, TRBD1 (5 bases). In germline, CDR1 is SGHAT, CDR2 FQNNGV. The V and J ends lost 1 base and 0 bases respectively, with 9 bases between them. There are 15 residues in the CDR3. CDR3 amino acids: CASSLGGSMNTEAFF. DNA for the CDR3: TGTGCCAGCAGCTTAGGGGGCAGCATGAACACTGAAGCTTTCTTT.